The clone carrying this TCR beta chain was seen only once. Hyperthyroidism in the patients, aged 18 to 65, was newly diagnosed and under 2 months in duration. Diagnostic assessment was based on clinical symptoms, serum thyroxine and TRAb, thyroid ultrasound and orbital computed tomography. The authors took PBMCs from 10 ml fresh peripheral blood. V dropped 7 bases and J dropped 0 bases, with 21 bases sitting between them. This CDR3 has 18 residues. CDR1 is MNHEY and CDR2 is SVGEGT in the germline V gene. It was RNA transcripts that yielded the amplified TCR beta CDR3 regions. RT-PCR in the first round (using the HTBI primer set) targeted the TCR CDR3. TCRdb called the multiplex PCR reads again in MiXCR, with one record for every CDR3 protein. The repertoire holds about 260,000 distinct CDR3 sequences, with less than 30% as singletons. The source of the sample is a study of T cells in Graves' hyperthyroidism and ophthalmopathy.

The J gene is TRBJ2-2, the V gene TRBV6-2 or TRBV6-3, with D unclear. The origin of this receptor is a man in his forties with Graves' hyperthyroidism that later progressed to Graves' ophthalmopathy. Sequenced input: blood. The CDR3 sequence: CASTLPVTHRTNTGELFF. The CDR3 nucleotides are TGTGCCAGCACCCTCCCAGTGACTCACCGAACGAACACCGGGGAGCTGTTTTTT.